This T cell receptor (beta chain) was sequenced during a study of CD8 T cells in Susac syndrome. CDR3 length: 13 amino acids. The V and J ends lost 8 bases and 0 bases respectively, with 8 bases between them. Germline V lookup: CDR1 SEHNR, CDR2 FQNEAQ (reference sequence). Random hexamers were used to reverse transcribe the RNA input (about 0.5 to 1 ug). In TCRdb, the immunoSEQ multiplex PCR reads were re-called with MiXCR into one record per CDR3 protein. Of 330,000 or so distinct CDR3 sequences in the sample, 75% to 85% were seen once. Sequencing of TCR beta was performed on blood CD8+ and CD4+ T cells. TEMRA cells were FACS-enriched, and CD8+ and CD4+ T cells were isolated negatively.

This clonotype was sampled from a human donor with multiple sclerosis. Sequenced material: CD8+ T cells from PBMCs. The gene calls are TRBV7-9 and TRBJ2-1; D uncertain. Written as DNA, the CDR3 is TGTGCCAGCGCTCGGTTCTCCTACAATGAGCAGTTCTTC. Protein product: CASARFSYNEQFF.